One sample yielded the 14 T cell receptor beta chains listed below, sequenced in a study of blood T cell repertoires in COVID-19. TCRdb's table, derived via immunoSEQ multiplex PCR, lists solely in-frame clones and lacks some. The sample has about 40,000 clones; roughly 80% are singletons. Sequenced input: peripheral blood. The receptors originated from a woman aged 55-70 years with acute or convalescent COVID-19.

The J gene is TRBJ2-3, the V gene TRBV9; TRBD2 matches at 7 bases. J was trimmed by 7 bases and V by 0 bases; bases with no gene match: 11. Germline V gives CDR1 SGDLS, CDR2 YYNGEE. This CDR3 has 16 residues. In DNA form, the CDR3 reads TGTGCCAGCAGCGTAGCTACCGGCGGGGGAATGAATACGCAGTATTTT. Its translation: CASSVATGGGMNTQYF.

The chain carries TRBV11-2 and TRBJ2-7; a possible D gene is TRBD1 (5 bases). The CDR3 has 14 residues. The germline CDR1 and CDR2 sequences are SGHAT and FQNNGV. Trimming stripped 3 bases from V and 0 bases from J, with 9 bases between. The CDR3 here is CASSFRASSYEQYF. DNA of the CDR3: TGTGCCAGCAGCTTCAGGGCAAGCTCCTACGAGCAGTACTTC.

A single count supports this clone. The chain has TRBV3-1 (or the pseudogene TRBV3-2) and TRBJ2-1; D gene uncertain. Trimming shortened V by 3 bases and J by 6 bases, and 12 bases separated the two germline ends. Germline CDR1 and CDR2: LGHDT and YNNKEL (reference sequence). The CDR3 covers 14 residues. The CDR3 here is CASSHTQSGNEQFF. The CDR3 DNA reads as TGTGCCAGCAGCCACACGCAATCCGGCAATGAGCAGTTCTTC.

Worth noting for this clone: In the same sample, other DNA sequences code for this CDR3. The J gene is TRBJ1-1, the V gene TRBV5-4; 7 bases are shared with TRBD1. V dropped 4 bases and J dropped 3; count of bases not matched to a gene: 3. From germline, CDR1 is SGHNT and CDR2 YYREEE (reference sequence). The CDR3 consists of 13 residues. This chain's CDR3 is CASSRTGDTEAFF. CDR3 sequence (DNA): TGTGCCAGCAGCCGAACAGGGGACACTGAAGCTTTCTTT.

The CDR3 is CASRMGGPSSYNEQFF. The DNA for the CDR3 is TGTGCCAGCAGGATGGGGGGTCCTAGCTCCTACAATGAGCAGTTCTTC. The genes are TRBV5-5 and TRBJ2-1; TRBD2 might be the D (6 bases). Germline V gene lookup returns CDR1 SGHKS and CDR2 YYEKEE (reference sequence). This CDR3 spans 16 amino acids. Trimming stripped 5 bases from V and 0 bases from J, with 15 bases between. Combining the CDR3 with reference TRBV5-5 and TRBJ2-1 gives the whole variable domain DAGVTQSPTHLIKTRGQQVTLRCSPISGHKSVSWYQQVLGQGPQFIFQYYEKEERGRGNFPDRFSARQFPNYSSELNVNALLLGDSALYLCASRMGGPSSYNEQFFGPGTRLTVL.

The J gene is TRBJ1-5, the V gene TRBV28; no definite D call. CDR1 and CDR2 (germline): MDHEN, SYDVKM. V was pared by 5 bases and J by 6 bases, with 14 bases between. The CDR3 totals 14 residues. The CDR3 loop reads CASSPRSGSQPQHF. As DNA, the CDR3 is TGTGCCAGCAGTCCCCGCTCAGGTAGTCAGCCCCAGCATTTT.

The genes are TRBV30 and TRBJ1-1; TRBD1 matches at 7 bases. V lost 2 bases, J lost 9 bases, and 9 bases stayed unmatched. The CDR3 consists of 13 residues. Germline CDR1 reads GTSNPN; CDR2 reads SVGIG (reference sequence). The CDR3 DNA is TGTGCCTGGAGTCTACAGGGGAGATTGAAAGCTTTCTTT. Protein: CAWSLQGRLKAFF.

The rearrangement uses TRBV18 and TRBJ1-1; D uncertain. Germline V gene lookup returns CDR1 KGHSH and CDR2 LQKENI. The CDR3 is made up of 13 amino acids. V lost 2 bases, J lost 1 base, and 5 bases lay in between. DNA of the CDR3: TGTGCCAGCTCACCAGGGAGGAACACTGAAGCTTTCTTT. It codes for CASSPGRNTEAFF.

This clone was seen only once. The CDR3 sequence: CSAERQHTEAFF. CDR3 in DNA: TGCAGCGCCGAGCGACAGCACACTGAAGCTTTCTTT. This sequence joins TRBV29-1 and TRBJ1-1; possibly TRBD1 for D (5 bases). CDR1 and CDR2 from the germline V gene are SQVTM and ANQGSEA. The CDR3 is made up of 12 amino acids. The V end lost 7 bases, the J end lost 3 bases, and 12 bases lay between the germline ends.

The chain is built from TRBV18 and TRBJ2-7; a weak D match, TRBD1 (5 bases). V gave up 4 bases and J gave up 0 bases, with 7 bases separating them. The CDR3 is 13 residues long. Germline V gives CDR1 KGHSH, CDR2 LQKENI. The CDR3 sequence is CASSQGLSYEQYF. The CDR3 region has the DNA TGTGCCAGCTCACAGGGGCTCTCCTACGAGCAGTACTTC.

The CDR3 DNA reads as TGTGCCAGCAGCCCCTCCTTAGCGGGAGCCAGTGAGCAGTACTTC. This gives the protein CASSPSLAGASEQYF. The chain combines TRBV3-1 (or the pseudogene TRBV3-2) with TRBJ2-7, with 9 positions matching TRBD2. Losses at the gene ends were 4 bases for V and 7 bases for J; bases not matched to a gene: 11. The CDR3 runs to 15 residues. Germline CDR1 and CDR2: LGHDT and YNNKEL (reference sequence).

The chain has TRBV16 and TRBJ1-2; D is unclear. CDR3 size: 13 residues. CDR1 KGHSY and CDR2 FQNENV come from the germline V gene. V was pared by 0 bases and J by 8 bases, with 10 bases between. Here the CDR3 DNA reads TGTGCCAGCAGCCAATCAAGGGAGCGAGGCTACACCTTC. Its translation: CASSQSRERGYTF. The whole variable domain, remainder taken from reference TRBV16 and TRBJ1-2, is GEEVAQTPKHLVRGEGQKAKLYCAPIKGHSYVFWYQQVLKNEFKFLISFQNENVFDETGMPKERFSAKCLPNSPCSLEIQATKLEDSAVYFCASSQSRERGYTFGSGTRLTVV.

The chain carries TRBV5-6 and TRBJ2-1; D is uncertain. The CDR3 length is 14 residues. The germline gives CDR1 SGHDT, CDR2 YYEEEE. V was pared by 0 bases and J by 6 bases, with 10 bases between. The CDR3: CASSLASPLNEQFF. The CDR3 bases are TGTGCCAGCAGCTTGGCGAGTCCTCTCAATGAGCAGTTCTTC.

The V and J genes are TRBV4-1 and TRBJ2-1, with D maybe TRBD2 (6 bases). There are 17 residues in the CDR3. Germline CDR1 reads MGHRA; CDR2 reads YSYEKL. Between the trimmed V and J ends, which lost 0 bases and 3 bases, there was a span of 15 bases. This CDR3 is CASSQDLGSGNYNEQFF. CDR3 bases: TGCGCCAGCAGCCAAGATCTTGGTAGCGGAAACTACAATGAGCAGTTCTTC.